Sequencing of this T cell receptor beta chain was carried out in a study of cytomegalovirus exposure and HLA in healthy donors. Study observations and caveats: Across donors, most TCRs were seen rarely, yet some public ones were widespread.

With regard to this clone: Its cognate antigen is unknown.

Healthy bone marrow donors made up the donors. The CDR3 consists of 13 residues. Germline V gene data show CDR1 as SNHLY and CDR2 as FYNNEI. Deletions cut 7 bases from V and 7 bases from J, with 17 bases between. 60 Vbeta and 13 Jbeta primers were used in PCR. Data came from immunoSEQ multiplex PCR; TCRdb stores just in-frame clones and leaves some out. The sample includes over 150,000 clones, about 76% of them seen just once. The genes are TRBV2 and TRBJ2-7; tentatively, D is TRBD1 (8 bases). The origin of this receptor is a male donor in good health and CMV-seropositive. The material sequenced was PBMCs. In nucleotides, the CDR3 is TGTGCCAGCATTCGGAACAGGGGGGGAGAGCAGTACTTC. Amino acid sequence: CASIRNRGGEQYF.